These 26 T cell receptor beta chains were all obtained from the same sample, sequenced in a study of blood T cell repertoires in COVID-19 (dated by TCRdb to about 2020). The library was made by the immunoSEQ multiplex PCR assay. This is the immuneACCESS table as TCRdb keeps it, with only in-frame sequences that have V and J called. A part of the clones is gone; compared with another copy, unresolved V genes explain less than half, and the rest is unexplained. This sample gives about 310,000 clones in total; 85% of them show up just once. The top ten clones comprise under 2% of the sample. Sequencing was performed on PBMCs or T cells enriched from blood (not recorded which). Every receptor here comes from a woman in her thirties who had been exposed to COVID-19.

This sequence joins TRBV11-1 and TRBJ1-1, with a possible D match to TRBD1 (6 bases). V lost 5 bases, J lost 0 bases, and 7 bases lay in between. CDR3 length equals 13 residues. Germline CDR1 is SGHAT and CDR2 is FQDESV (reference sequence). CDR3 nucleotides: TGTGCCAGCAGCCAGGGGTTGAACACTGAAGCTTTCTTT. Encoded protein: CASSQGLNTEAFF.

The genes are TRBV7-2 and TRBJ2-7; 8 bases match TRBD1. Unmatched junction bases numbered 14, after V lost 1 base and J lost 0 bases. The V gene's germline CDR1 is SGHTA and CDR2 FQGNSA. The CDR3 has 19 residues. The CDR3 sequence: CASSLGPWTGKRASYEQYF. As DNA, the CDR3 is TGTGCCAGCAGCTTAGGTCCCTGGACAGGGAAGAGGGCCTCCTACGAGCAGTACTTC.

This chain links TRBV11-2 with TRBJ2-5; D might be TRBD1 (5 bases). The CDR3 runs to 11 residues. The V and J ends lost 5 bases and 4 bases respectively, with 5 bases between them. Looked up from germline, CDR1 is SGHAT and CDR2 is FQNNGV. In DNA form, the CDR3 reads TGTGCCAGCAGCAGGGGAGAGACCCAGTACTTC. Protein sequence: CASSRGETQYF.

This rearrangement joins TRBV27 to TRBJ2-1, with D perhaps TRBD2 (6 bases). Looked up from germline, CDR1 is MNHEY and CDR2 is SMNVEV (reference sequence). The CDR3 contains 13 residues. Trimming stripped 2 bases from V and 4 bases from J, with 6 bases between. DNA of the CDR3: TGTGCCAGCAGTTTACTAGCGTACAATGAGCAGTTCTTC. Amino acids: CASSLLAYNEQFF.

The chain is built from TRBV4-1 and TRBJ1-4, with D unresolved. The V end was cut by 0 bases, the J end by 7 bases, with 3 bases between. This CDR3 has 12 residues. Per the germline V gene, CDR1 is MGHRA and CDR2 is YSYEKL. The CDR3 DNA reads as TGCGCCAGCAGCCAAGAGGCTGAAAAACTGTTTTTT. Translating gives CASSQEAEKLFF.

CDR3: CASSQDDREGYNEQFF. CDR3 sequence (DNA): TGCGCCAGCAGCCAAGATGACAGGGAAGGTTACAATGAGCAGTTCTTC. V is TRBV4-3 and J is TRBJ2-1; 7 bases map to TRBD1. J lost 4 bases, V lost 0 bases, and 6 bases had no gene match. This CDR3 spans 16 amino acids. Germline V gene data show CDR1 as LGHNA and CDR2 as YSLEER.

This chain uses TRBV9 with TRBJ1-3; TRBD1 agrees at 7 bases. Losses at the gene ends were 4 bases for V and 0 bases for J; bases not matched to a gene: 4. The CDR3 loop spans 15 amino acids. Germline loops: CDR1 SGDLS, CDR2 YYNGEE. The CDR3 bases are TGTGCCAGCAGCACGGGACAGAGCTCTGGAAACACCATATATTTT. It is translated as CASSTGQSSGNTIYF.

J is TRBJ2-2 and V is TRBV7-9, with unresolved D. The germline V gene encodes CDR1 SEHNR and CDR2 FQNEAQ (reference sequence). This CDR3 contains 14 residues. Deletions cut 5 bases from V and 3 bases from J, with 10 bases between. The CDR3 region is CASSPNRDTGELFF. The CDR3 DNA follows: TGTGCCAGCAGCCCGAACAGAGACACCGGGGAGCTGTTTTTT.

The V call is TRBV28, the J call TRBJ1-2; D remains ambiguous. The length of the CDR3 is 13 residues. Germline CDR1 reads MDHEN; CDR2 reads SYDVKM. Trimming took off 2 bases at V and 8 bases at J, with 12 bases between the two ends. The CDR3 loop reads CASSLIGSDGYTF. The CDR3 DNA reads as TGTGCCAGCAGTTTAATCGGGTCTGACGGCTACACCTTC.

This chain connects TRBV6-5 to TRBJ1-2, with 8 positions matching TRBD1. The CDR3 is 15 residues long. Germline CDR1 and CDR2: MNHEY and SVGAGI. J lost 5 bases, V lost 8 bases, and 13 bases had no gene match. The CDR3: CASGLDRDRIYGYTF. The CDR3 coding sequence is TGTGCCAGCGGACTGGACAGGGACCGAATTTATGGCTACACCTTC.

This clone occurred a few times. This sequence joins TRBV27 and TRBJ1-1; unclear D gene. The V gene lost 10 bases and the J gene lost 7 bases, with 13 bases spanning the gap. In germline, CDR1 is MNHEY, CDR2 SMNVEV (reference sequence). The CDR3 sequence is 11 residues long. The CDR3, as DNA: TGTGCCACCACTTCGGGGTTTGAAGCTTTCTTT. It specifies CATTSGFEAFF.

As DNA, the CDR3 is TGTGCCAGCAGTCCCCGGGCAGGGGGTATTGGCGACACTGAAGCTTTCTTT. It yields the protein CASSPRAGGIGDTEAFF. V usage is TRBV27 and J usage is TRBJ1-1; TRBD1 matches at 7 bases. CDR3 length: 17 amino acids. Losses at the gene ends were 5 bases for V and 3 bases for J; bases not matched to a gene: 15. CDR1 is MNHEY, CDR2 SMNVEV, per germline (reference sequence).

In this sample, this clone turned up a few times. J is TRBJ1-2 and V is TRBV2; possibly TRBD1 for D (5 bases). The CDR3 runs to 12 residues. Germline V CDR1 and CDR2: SNHLY, FYNNEI. Trimming shortened V by 2 bases and J by 8 bases, and 9 bases separated the two germline ends. The CDR3, as DNA: TGTGCCAGCAGTGAAAGGAGGGGAGGCTACACCTTC. Amino acid sequence: CASSERRGGYTF. Full variable domain (remainder filled in from reference TRBV2 and TRBJ1-2): EPEVTQTPSHQVTQMGQEVILRCVPISNHLYFYWYRQILGQKVEFLVSFYNNEISEKSEIFDDQFSVERPDGSNFTLKIRSTKLEDSAMYFCASSERRGGYTFGSGTRLTVV.

This chain uses TRBV6-2 or TRBV6-3 with TRBJ1-5, with TRBD1 matching 7 bases. The CDR3 covers 14 residues. Per germline, CDR1 MNHEY and CDR2 SVGEGT. J lost 6 bases, V lost 2 bases, and 4 bases had no gene match. The CDR3 sequence: CASSYQGVRQPQHF. The DNA for the CDR3 is TGTGCCAGCAGTTACCAGGGGGTTCGTCAGCCCCAGCATTTT.

This clone was seen only once. The chain recombines TRBV5-4 with TRBJ2-1, with 9 bases aligning to TRBD1. V was clipped by 4 bases and J by 8 bases; unmatched bases: 13. This CDR3 has 16 amino acids. Germline-derived CDR1 and CDR2 are SGHNT and YYREEE (reference sequence). CDR3 coding DNA: TGTGCCAGCAGCCCTAAAACCGGGACAGGGACGGATGAGCAGTTCTTC. It yields the protein CASSPKTGTGTDEQFF.

This clone was counted between two and nine times. V is TRBV5-1 and J is TRBJ2-7; 9 bases align to TRBD1. Germline V gene data show CDR1 as SGHRS and CDR2 as YFSETQ. The CDR3 runs to 16 residues. The V segment lost 0 bases and the J segment 6 bases; nucleotides outside the gene matches: 10. CDR3 coding DNA: TGCGCCAGCAGCTTGGCGAGCGGGACAGGGCAGCGCGAGCAGTACTTC. It encodes CASSLASGTGQREQYF.

The CDR3 bases are TGCGCCAGCAGCTTTACAGGGAAGAATGAGCAGTTCTTC. It translates to CASSFTGKNEQFF. V and J are TRBV5-1 and TRBJ2-1; the D gene is possibly TRBD1 (6 bases). This CDR3 spans 13 amino acids. V dropped 2 bases and J dropped 7 bases, with 10 bases sitting between them. Germline-derived CDR1 and CDR2 are SGHRS and YFSETQ.

This clone was counted between two and nine times. The V call is TRBV5-1, the J call TRBJ1-2; maybe TRBD1 (5 bases). The CDR3 consists of 15 residues. Germline CDR1 reads SGHRS; CDR2 reads YFSETQ. V was cut by 0 bases and J by 5 bases, with 14 bases left in between. This CDR3 reads CASSLGQSVTYGYTF. CDR3 nucleotide sequence: TGCGCCAGCAGCTTGGGACAGAGTGTGACTTATGGCTACACCTTC.

The CDR3 spells CASSPDTNYGYTF. CDR3 DNA: TGTGCCAGCAGCCCAGACACTAACTATGGCTACACCTTC. This chain uses TRBV5-4 with TRBJ1-2; D ambiguous. V shed 4 bases and J shed 0 bases, with 7 bases lying between them. This CDR3 region has 13 residues. Looked up from germline, CDR1 is SGHNT and CDR2 is YYREEE (reference sequence).

The gene calls are TRBV6-5 and TRBJ1-3; 7 nucleotides agree with TRBD1. V lost 5 bases and J lost 4; bases outside the gene matches: 8. Germline loops: CDR1 MNHEY, CDR2 SVGAGI. The CDR3 consists of 15 residues. This chain's CDR3 is CASSRQGPLGNTIYF. The CDR3 DNA reads TGTGCCAGCAGTCGACAGGGTCCCCTCGGAAACACCATATATTTT.

The J gene is TRBJ1-5, the V gene TRBV7-9; possible D gene TRBD1, 5 bases. V shed 5 bases and J shed 3 bases, with 11 bases lying between them. Germline-derived CDR1 and CDR2 are SEHNR and FQNEAQ (reference sequence). CDR3 size: 14 residues. In nucleotides, the CDR3 is TGTGCCAGCAGCCACACAGGAGTCAATCAGCCCCAGCATTTT. It yields the protein CASSHTGVNQPQHF.

The chain uses TRBV5-4 and TRBJ2-7; the D is unclear. The CDR3 consists of 13 residues. Germline CDR1 SGHNT, CDR2 YYREEE (reference sequence). Trimming took off 0 bases at V and 7 bases at J, with 11 bases between the two ends. In DNA, the CDR3 is TGTGCCAGCAGCTTGGACACTAAGTGGGAGCAGTACTTC. Translation: CASSLDTKWEQYF.

This chain links TRBV5-6 with TRBJ1-1; D ambiguous. V gave up 3 bases and J gave up 4 bases, with 13 bases separating them. CDR1 and CDR2 from the germline V gene are SGHDT and YYEEEE. This CDR3 is 14 amino acids long. CDR3 sequence (DNA): TGTGCCAGCAGCTCAGATACCGAGGGCACTGAAGCTTTCTTT. As protein: CASSSDTEGTEAFF.

Points on this clone: A read error may produce the germline difference seen at one junction end. This sequence joins TRBV7-7 and TRBJ1-4, with D unclear. CDR3 size: 15 residues. Germline V CDR1 and CDR2: SSHAT, FNYEAQ (reference sequence). DNA for the CDR3: TGTGCTAGCAGCTTAGAACAGAAAGATAATGAAAAACTGTTTTTT. Its translation is CASSLEQKDNEKLFF.

The genes are TRBV30 and TRBJ1-6; the match to TRBD1 covers 9 bases. The V and J ends lost 3 bases and 9 bases, in that order; junction bases with no gene match: 6. This CDR3 spans 14 amino acids. The germline gives CDR1 GTSNPN, CDR2 SVGIG (reference sequence). The CDR3 nucleotides read TGTGCCTGGAGGGGGACAGGGTTTAGTTCACCCCTCCACTTT. Translated: CAWRGTGFSSPLHF.

The chain uses TRBV18 and TRBJ1-2, with 8 bases identical to TRBD1. V lost 6 bases to trimming and J lost 1 base; unmatched junction nucleotides: 7. The V gene's germline CDR1 is KGHSH and CDR2 LQKENI. CDR3 length: 15 amino acids. CDR3 sequence reads: CASSPGQGGNYGYTF. The CDR3 nucleotides read TGTGCCAGCTCTCCAGGACAGGGTGGTAACTATGGCTACACCTTC.